Each of the 19 T cell receptor beta chains below was sequenced from the same sample in a study of control samples from healthy donors and cancer patients. The data were produced by immunoSEQ multiplex PCR, yet TCRdb's version contains in-frame clones alone and is incomplete. The data show 150,000 to 160,000 clones, with 94% seen just once and 4.5% to 6% held by the top ten. Input material: blood. The receptor set was obtained from a middle-aged man in good health.

The chain combines TRBV10-3 with TRBJ1-5; D unclear. V was clipped by 4 bases and J by 3 bases, with 10 bases between them. CDR1 and CDR2 from the germline V gene are ENHRY and SYGVKD. The CDR3 is 14 residues long. For the CDR3, the DNA is TGTGCCATCAGTGTTTTGGGGAACAATCAGCCCCAGCATTTT. Protein sequence: CAISVLGNNQPQHF.

The V gene is TRBV5-1, the J gene TRBJ2-2, with unresolved D. CDR1 and CDR2 from the germline V gene are SGHRS and YFSETQ. The length of the CDR3 is 15 residues. The ends were cut back, 5 bases at V and 1 base at J, with 12 bases in the middle. The CDR3 spells CASRAAALNTGELFF. In DNA, the CDR3 is TGCGCCAGCAGAGCCGCGGCCTTGAACACCGGGGAGCTGTTTTTT.

This chain connects TRBV19 to TRBJ1-2; 7 bases agree with TRBD1. The CDR3 runs 12 residues. Germline-derived CDR1 and CDR2 are LNHDA and SQIVND (reference sequence). The trim removed 4 bases at V and 5 bases at J, leaving 1 base unmatched. Here the CDR3 reads CASSNRGYGYTF. The CDR3 DNA reads as TGTGCCAGTAGTAACAGGGGTTATGGCTACACCTTC.

The CDR3: CASSYGQGWEQYF. DNA for the CDR3: TGTGCCAGCAGTTATGGACAGGGATGGGAGCAGTACTTC. The chain combines TRBV6-2 or TRBV6-3 with TRBJ2-7, with 8 nucleotides matching TRBD1. The CDR3 is 13 residues long. V was pared by 3 bases and J by 7 bases, with 5 bases of the junction left unmatched. CDR1 and CDR2 (germline): MNHEY, SVGEGT.

This rearrangement joins TRBV30 to TRBJ2-5, with 8 bases aligning to TRBD2. The germline V gene has CDR1 GTSNPN and CDR2 SVGIG (reference sequence). This CDR3 has 16 residues. V shed 2 bases and J 3 bases; nucleotides not matched to a gene: 11. The CDR3 spells CAWSPLPGLGEETQYF. CDR3 in DNA: TGTGCCTGGAGTCCCCTCCCGGGACTAGGAGAAGAGACCCAGTACTTC.

The gene calls are TRBV9 and TRBJ1-5, with D possibly being TRBD1 (5 bases). This CDR3 is 14 amino acids long. V was shortened by 4 bases and J by 5 bases, with 13 bases between the two germline ends. Germline V CDR1 and CDR2: SGDLS, YYNGEE. The CDR3 DNA follows: TGTGCCAGCAGCCCAGACGACAGCCATCAGCCCCAGCATTTT. Its protein product is CASSPDDSHQPQHF.

The CDR3 spells CASSYQGLGNSPLHF. CDR3 nucleotide sequence: TGTGCCAGCAGTTACCAGGGACTTGGGAATTCACCCCTCCACTTT. The chain carries TRBV6-6 and TRBJ1-6; tentatively, D is TRBD1 (5 bases). Trimming pared 2 bases from V and 7 bases from J, leaving 12 bases between. The CDR3 runs 15 residues. The V gene's germline CDR1 is MNHNY and CDR2 SVGAGI (reference sequence).

The gene calls are TRBV19 and TRBJ2-7, with a tentative D call TRBD1 (6 bases). Germline V lookup: CDR1 LNHDA, CDR2 SQIVND (reference sequence). The V and J ends lost 5 bases and 6 bases respectively, with 14 bases between them. CDR3 length: 13 residues. The CDR3 loop reads CASSGTPAGEQYF. The CDR3 DNA reads TGTGCCAGTAGTGGGACACCCGCGGGCGAGCAGTACTTC.

The V call is TRBV18, the J call TRBJ2-5, with 10 bases lining up with TRBD1. Germline CDR1 KGHSH, CDR2 LQKENI. Trimming took 2 bases from V and 1 from J; bases not matched to a gene: 1. This CDR3 contains 15 residues. The CDR3 sequence is CASSPGTGAQETQYF. In DNA form, the CDR3 reads TGTGCCAGCTCACCAGGGACAGGGGCCCAAGAGACCCAGTACTTC.

V gene TRBV19 combines with J gene TRBJ1-3, with D possibly matching TRBD1 (6 bases). Germline V gene sequence: CDR1 LNHDA, CDR2 SQIVND (reference sequence). The length of the CDR3 is 15 residues. V was shortened by 4 bases and J by 0 bases, with 10 bases between the two germline ends. The CDR3 sequence: CASSRTDTSGNTIYF. CDR3 in DNA: TGTGCCAGTAGTAGGACAGATACCTCTGGAAACACCATATATTTT. Using reference TRBV19 and TRBJ1-3 for the parts outside the CDR3, the full variable domain is DGGITQSPKYLFRKEGQNVTLSCEQNLNHDAMYWYRQDPGQGLRLIYYSQIVNDFQKGDIAEGYSVSREKKESFPLTVTSAQKNPTAFYLCASSRTDTSGNTIYFGEGSWLTVV.

This chain connects TRBV12-3 or TRBV12-4 to TRBJ1-1; TRBD1 is a possible D gene (5 bases). The CDR3 is 13 residues long. The V and J ends lost 3 bases and 8 bases respectively, with 13 bases between them. The CDR3 DNA reads TGTGCCAGCAGTTTTGCCGGGGGTGGGGAAGCTTTCTTT. Translation: CASSFAGGGEAFF.

The V call is TRBV28, the J call TRBJ2-7; D unclear. The V gene lost 6 bases and the J gene lost 8 bases, with 17 bases spanning the gap. Looked up from germline, CDR1 is MDHEN and CDR2 is SYDVKM. This CDR3 comprises 13 residues. As DNA, the CDR3 is TGTGCCAGCAGGGCGCCGGGTAGGGATAAGCAGTACTTC. Protein sequence: CASRAPGRDKQYF.

The gene calls are TRBV6-5 and TRBJ1-2, with D possibly being TRBD1 (5 bases). Germline V CDR1 and CDR2: MNHEY, SVGAGI. The length of the CDR3 is 16 residues. V lost 4 bases, J lost 7 bases, and 22 bases lay in between. Here the CDR3 reads CASSSTAKLGTSGYTF. Written as DNA, the CDR3 is TGTGCCAGCAGTTCAACCGCCAAACTCGGGACGAGTGGCTACACCTTC.

In this sample, this clone turned up once. The rearrangement uses TRBV7-8 and TRBJ1-1, with 7 bases matching TRBD1. Trimming cost V 5 bases and J 1 base; bases outside gene matches: 7. The germline V gene encodes CDR1 SGHVS and CDR2 FQNEAQ. There are 15 residues in the CDR3. CDR3 nucleotide sequence: TGTGCCAGCAGCCTCAACAGGGGCCCGAACACTGAAGCTTTCTTT. Its translation is CASSLNRGPNTEAFF.

This chain uses TRBV10-3 with TRBJ2-5, with TRBD2 matching over 10 bases. Germline CDR1 reads ENHRY; CDR2 reads SYGVKD. The CDR3 is 13 residues long. The V and J ends lost 4 bases and 5 bases, in that order; junction bases with no gene match: 1. The CDR3 reads CAISVTSGETQYF. CDR3 DNA: TGTGCCATCAGTGTGACTAGCGGGGAGACCCAGTACTTC.

The J gene is TRBJ2-1, the V gene TRBV19; 13 bases line up with TRBD2. CDR1 LNHDA and CDR2 SQIVND come from the germline V gene (reference sequence). The CDR3 spans 16 residues. The V segment lost 5 bases and the J segment 5 bases; nucleotides outside the gene matches: 6. The CDR3 sequence is CASSFWTSGGDNEQFF. In nucleotides, the CDR3 is TGTGCCAGTAGTTTTTGGACTAGCGGGGGAGACAATGAGCAGTTCTTC.

V gene TRBV6-2 or TRBV6-3 combines with J gene TRBJ1-1; D perhaps matches TRBD1 (5 bases). Trimming took 0 bases from V and 6 from J, leaving 11 bases between them. This CDR3 is built from 14 residues. Per the germline V gene, CDR1 is MNHEY and CDR2 is SVGEGT. CDR3 coding DNA: TGTGCCAGCAGTTACTCGGGGGTTGGGCCTGAAGCTTTCTTT. It specifies CASSYSGVGPEAFF.

This chain links TRBV6-2 or TRBV6-3 with TRBJ1-2; no definite D call. The V and J ends lost 2 bases and 0 bases respectively, with 10 bases between them. This CDR3 is 15 amino acids long. Germline V lookup: CDR1 MNHEY, CDR2 SVGEGT. The DNA for the CDR3 is TGTGCCAGCAGTTACCTGGCAGAATCTAACTATGGCTACACCTTC. Encoded protein: CASSYLAESNYGYTF.

This chain uses TRBV14 with TRBJ2-3; D tentatively fits TRBD1 or TRBD2 (6 bases each). Germline V lookup: CDR1 SGHDN, CDR2 FVKESK. V was shortened by 1 base and J by 5 bases, with 19 bases between the two germline ends. The CDR3 has 17 residues. The CDR3 nucleotides read TGTGCCAGCAGCCAAGTTAAAGAGGGGGGTCCACGAGATACGCAGTATTTT. Amino acids: CASSQVKEGGPRDTQYF.